The source of this TCR beta chain is a study of T cells in Graves' hyperthyroidism and ophthalmopathy. Study observations and caveats: Among clonotypes expanded in thyroid above 0.001, most were also found in blood. From stable hyperthyroidism, ophthalmopathy was separated by a 13 V-J model.

As for this clonotype: The antigen is unknown.

J gave up 0 bases and V 4 bases, and 4 bases lay outside the gene matches. The CDR3 is 16 amino acids. Germline loops: CDR1 SNHLY, CDR2 FYNNEI. Uncontrolled infections, other autoimmune diseases, pregnancy or lactation led to exclusion of patients. The PBMCs were sourced from fresh peripheral blood (about 9.6 ml). There were TCR beta CDR3 regions amplified from RNA transcripts. First-round RT-PCR targeting the TCR CDR3 was performed with the HTBI primer set. TCRdb called the multiplex PCR reads again in MiXCR, with one record for every CDR3 protein. The repertoire has hundreds of thousands of distinct CDR3 sequences, over 11% of them found once; the top ten carry roughly 5.7%.

The chain couples TRBV2 to TRBJ2-7, with TRBD1 matching over 12 bases. The source of this sequence is a young woman with Graves' hyperthyroidism that later progressed to Graves' ophthalmopathy. Sequencing input: blood. The DNA of the CDR3 is TGTGCCAGCAGTGGGGGACAGGGGGCAAGCTCCTACGAGCAGTACTTC. Its translation: CASSGGQGASSYEQYF.